The 31 T cell receptor beta chains below come from one sample, sequenced in a study of cytomegalovirus exposure and HLA in healthy donors. PCR was performed using 60 Vbeta and 13 Jbeta primers. This table comes from immunoSEQ multiplex PCR, and its TCRdb copy is limited to in-frame clones, with some not included. The sample holds some 150,000 clones, over 70% seen once. The sequenced material came from PBMCs. The receptors were sampled from a young man in good health and CMV-seropositive.

The CDR3 sequence: CAISESGTGNGELFF. As DNA, the CDR3 is TGTGCCATCAGTGAGTCGGGCACAGGGAACGGGGAGCTGTTTTTT. The V call is TRBV10-3, the J call TRBJ2-2, with D perhaps TRBD1 (6 bases). The CDR3 extends over 15 amino acids. Trimming shortened V by 0 bases and J by 7 bases, and 12 bases separated the two germline ends. Germline V gene sequence: CDR1 ENHRY, CDR2 SYGVKD.

This chain joins TRBV12-1 and TRBJ1-5; the table's TRBD1 call for D was not verified on the DNA. TRBV12-1 is reported as a pseudogene. The CDR3 length is 13 residues. The CDR3 nucleotides are TGTGCCATCTTAGGTCCTTGGGCTCAGCCCCAGCATTTT. It is translated as CAILGPWAQPQHF.

This clone was found a few times. The rearrangement links TRBV6-6 to TRBJ1-1, with a possible D match to TRBD1 (5 bases). The CDR3 is made up of 14 amino acids. The V end lost 6 bases, the J end lost 4 bases, and 15 bases lay between the germline ends. Germline CDR1 is MNHNY and CDR2 is SVGAGI (reference sequence). CDR3: CASRPSGGSTEAFF. DNA of the CDR3: TGTGCCAGCAGGCCCAGCGGGGGGAGCACTGAAGCTTTCTTT.

This clone was observed a few times. The chain joins TRBV7-2 to TRBJ2-7, with 9 bases identical to TRBD2. Germline CDR1 and CDR2: SGHTA and FQGNSA. The CDR3 totals 15 residues. J lost 2 bases, V lost 4 bases, and 6 bases had no gene match. The CDR3 here is CASSSPSGVAYEQYF. CDR3 nucleotide sequence: TGTGCCAGCAGCTCGCCTAGCGGGGTCGCCTACGAGCAGTACTTC.

The chain joins TRBV28 to TRBJ1-5, with a possible D match to TRBD1 (5 bases). The germline gives CDR1 MDHEN, CDR2 SYDVKM. CDR3 size: 14 residues. Trimming cost V 2 bases and J 5 bases, with 10 bases left between them. This chain's CDR3 is CASSLRPGYQPQHF. The CDR3 DNA is TGTGCCAGCAGTTTAAGACCAGGGTATCAGCCCCAGCATTTT.

The V and J genes are TRBV5-4 and TRBJ2-1, with D perhaps matching TRBD2 (6 bases). Trimming took 4 bases from V and 7 from J, leaving 15 bases between them. The CDR3 covers 14 residues. Germline values: CDR1 SGHNT, CDR2 YYREEE (reference sequence). The CDR3, as DNA: TGTGCCAGCAGCCCCGAGGGGAGGTTGAATGAGCAGTTCTTC. Protein product: CASSPEGRLNEQFF. Full variable domain (rest looked up from reference TRBV5-4 and TRBJ2-1): ETGVTQSPTHLIKTRGQQVTLRCSSQSGHNTVSWYQQALGQGPQFIFQYYREEENGRGNFPPRFSGLQFPNYSSELNVNALELDDSALYLCASSPEGRLNEQFFGPGTRLTVL.

The rearrangement links TRBV6-6 to TRBJ2-1; the D is unclear. The V end lost 7 bases, the J end lost 8 bases, and 12 bases lay between the germline ends. CDR3 size: 12 residues. Germline V lookup: CDR1 MNHNY, CDR2 SVGAGI (reference sequence). The CDR3 here is CASNWAVDEQFF. The CDR3 DNA sequence: TGTGCCAGCAATTGGGCCGTAGATGAGCAGTTCTTC.

This rearrangement joins TRBV28 to TRBJ1-5, with D uncertain. Per the germline V gene, CDR1 is MDHEN and CDR2 is SYDVKM. This CDR3 spans 16 amino acids. V lost 8 bases and J lost 5, with 22 bases in between. As DNA, the CDR3 is TGTGCCAGCCTGTTCGGCTTTGGGGAGGGAGATCAGCCCCAGCATTTT. Amino acids: CASLFGFGEGDQPQHF.

The genes are TRBV6-5 and TRBJ1-6; tentative D call: TRBD1 (5 bases). V lost 7 bases and J lost 10, with 14 bases in between. The CDR3 runs 13 residues. The germline CDR1 and CDR2 sequences are MNHEY and SVGAGI. The CDR3 region has the DNA TGTGCCAGCACGAGGGAGGGACGATCACCCCTCCACTTT. Protein: CASTREGRSPLHF.

The chain links TRBV5-6 to TRBJ2-1, with D possibly TRBD1 on 7 matching bases. CDR3 length: 16 amino acids. The ends were cut back, 4 bases at V and 4 bases at J, with 18 bases in the middle. CDR1 is SGHDT and CDR2 is YYEEEE in the germline V gene. In DNA, the CDR3 is TGTGCCAGCAGCCTGGGGGGACAGTCTTTTTACAATGAGCAGTTCTTC. Amino acids: CASSLGGQSFYNEQFF.

J is TRBJ2-2 and V is TRBV15; 9 bases are a match to TRBD2. Per germline, CDR1 LNHNV and CDR2 YYDKDF (reference sequence). Unmatched junction bases numbered 5, after V lost 5 bases and J lost 4 bases. The CDR3 contains 15 residues. In DNA, the CDR3 is TGTGCCACCAGCTCATTAGCGGGAGTCACCGGGGAGCTGTTTTTT. It codes for CATSSLAGVTGELFF. Variable domain in full (rest from reference TRBV15 and TRBJ2-2): DAMVIQNPRYQVTQFGKPVTLSCSQTLNHNVMYWYQQKSSQAPKLLFHYYDKDFNNEADTPDNFQSRRPNTSFCFLDIRSPGLGDTAMYLCATSSLAGVTGELFFGEGSRLTVL.

In its sample, this clone was seen once. This chain uses TRBV28 with TRBJ1-5; D is unresolved. The CDR3 runs to 16 residues. Looked up from germline, CDR1 is MDHEN and CDR2 is SYDVKM. The V gene lost 5 bases and the J gene lost 0 bases, with 14 bases spanning the gap. The CDR3 DNA is TGTGCCAGCAGTCCTATTCAATCTTATAGCAATCAGCCCCAGCATTTT. This translates into CASSPIQSYSNQPQHF.

CDR3 bases: TGTGCCAGTTCCGGACTAGCGGGGGCCCGGGATCCCTACAATGAGCAGTTCTTC. Protein: CASSGLAGARDPYNEQFF. V is TRBV28 and J is TRBJ2-1; 13 bases map to TRBD2. Germline-derived CDR1 and CDR2 are MDHEN and SYDVKM. J gave up 2 bases and V 9 bases, and 13 bases lay outside the gene matches. The CDR3 extends over 18 amino acids.

The J gene is TRBJ2-2, the V gene TRBV4-1; a weak D match, TRBD1 (5 bases). CDR1 is MGHRA and CDR2 is YSYEKL in the germline V gene. V lost 0 bases, J lost 5 bases, and 13 bases lay in between. The CDR3 length is 16 residues. This CDR3 reads CASSQEFLRGTGELFF. CDR3 nucleotides: TGCGCCAGCAGCCAAGAGTTCCTTAGGGGAACCGGGGAGCTGTTTTTT.

This chain connects TRBV7-9 to TRBJ2-7; possible D gene TRBD1, 6 bases. V lost 5 bases and J lost 3, with 11 bases in between. Per germline, CDR1 SEHNR and CDR2 FQNEAQ (reference sequence). This CDR3 is 13 amino acids long. The CDR3 region is CASSGQTGYEQYF. CDR3 DNA: TGTGCCAGCAGCGGACAGACCGGCTACGAGCAGTACTTC.

The V gene is TRBV4-3, the J gene TRBJ1-1; the D is unclear. The V gene lost 4 bases and the J gene lost 1 base, with 10 bases spanning the gap. Germline values: CDR1 LGHNA, CDR2 YSLEER. This CDR3 is built from 14 residues. The CDR3 nucleotides read TGCGCCAGCAGCCCCTGGGCAGGGAACACTGAAGCTTTCTTT. The encoded protein is CASSPWAGNTEAFF.

V is TRBV18 and J is TRBJ2-7; tentatively, D is TRBD1 (6 bases). The CDR3 is 12 residues long. The germline CDR1 and CDR2 sequences are KGHSH and LQKENI. Trimming removed 6 bases from V and 5 bases from J, with 11 bases in between. CDR3 bases: TGTGCCAGCTCCTCACAGGGCCACGAGCAGTACTTC. Residues: CASSSQGHEQYF.

The chain is built from TRBV25-1 and TRBJ1-6, with unresolved D. CDR1 and CDR2 from the germline V gene are MGHDK and SYGVNS. Deletions cut 5 bases from V and 5 bases from J, with 13 bases between. CDR3 length equals 15 residues. CDR3 sequence (DNA): TGTGCCAGCAGTCCATTTTTTGGAGATAATTCACCCCTCCACTTT. Translating gives CASSPFFGDNSPLHF.

This sequence joins TRBV4-1 and TRBJ1-4, with 9 bases aligning to TRBD1. The CDR3 is made up of 16 amino acids. The germline V gene encodes CDR1 MGHRA and CDR2 YSYEKL. J was trimmed by 11 bases and V by 2 bases; bases with no gene match: 12. In DNA, the CDR3 is TGCGCCAGCAGCCAACCGCCGGGACAGGGAATGAGGAAACTGTTTTTT. Its translation is CASSQPPGQGMRKLFF.

V and J are TRBV10-3 and TRBJ1-2; TRBD1 aligns across 7 bases. The junction had 7 bases not matched to a gene; V was cut back by 4 bases and J by 2 bases. The CDR3 is 15 amino acids. Germline values: CDR1 ENHRY, CDR2 SYGVKD. The CDR3 nucleotides read TGTGCCATCAGTGGCCCAGGGGGGCCCAACTATGGCTACACCTTC. It yields the protein CAISGPGGPNYGYTF.

This chain links TRBV7-8 with TRBJ2-3; 7 nucleotides line up with TRBD2. The CDR3 extends over 15 amino acids. The V and J ends lost 2 bases and 1 base, in that order; junction bases with no gene match: 3. The germline CDR1 and CDR2 sequences are SGHVS and FQNEAQ. CDR3 bases: TGTGCCAGCAGCTTATCTAGCGGACGCACAGATACGCAGTATTTT. Protein: CASSLSSGRTDTQYF.

This sequence joins TRBV5-3 and TRBJ2-1; 10 bases agree with TRBD2. TRBV5-3 belongs to the ORF category, with a function that is uncertain. The CDR3 covers 17 residues. J was trimmed by 8 bases and V by 2 bases; bases with no gene match: 13. Written as DNA, the CDR3 is TGTGCCAGAAGCTTAGCGGGGGGGCCCTTCATGTTTCATGAGCAGTTCTTC. Translating it yields CARSLAGGPFMFHEQFF.

This rearrangement joins TRBV28 to TRBJ1-5; 8 bases are a match to TRBD1. Trimming took 11 bases from V and 3 from J; bases not matched to a gene: 9. Germline V gives CDR1 MDHEN, CDR2 SYDVKM. The CDR3 spans 14 residues. CDR3 protein: CAGSTGALNQPQHF. For the CDR3, the DNA is TGTGCCGGATCGACAGGGGCTCTCAATCAGCCCCAGCATTTT. Drawing the rest from reference TRBV28 and TRBJ1-5, the complete variable domain is DVKVTQSSRYLVKRTGEKVFLECVQDMDHENMFWYRQDPGLGLRLIYFSYDVKMKEKGDIPEGYSVSREKKERFSLILESASTNQTSMYLCAGSTGALNQPQHFGDGTRLSIL.

The chain combines TRBV25-1 with TRBJ2-2; D is unclear. Trimming took off 8 bases at V and 3 bases at J, with 7 bases between the two ends. Germline CDR1 and CDR2: MGHDK and SYGVNS. The CDR3 extends over 12 amino acids. The CDR3 nucleotides read TGTGCCAGCTCGGGTCACACCGGGGAGCTGTTTTTT. It specifies CASSGHTGELFF.

The rearrangement uses TRBV2 and TRBJ1-5, with a possible D match to TRBD1 (6 bases). This CDR3 has 12 residues. V shed 8 bases and J shed 6 bases, with 11 bases lying between them. Germline assignment: CDR1 SNHLY and CDR2 FYNNEI. The CDR3: CASAQGSQPQHF. In DNA, the CDR3 is TGTGCCAGCGCGCAGGGGAGTCAGCCCCAGCATTTT.

This CDR3 is CASSISGLAYEQYF. Here the CDR3 DNA reads TGTGCCAGTAGTATTTCGGGTCTTGCCTACGAGCAGTACTTC. The chain has TRBV19 and TRBJ2-7; D uncertain. Between the trimmed V and J ends, which lost 3 bases and 2 bases, there was a span of 11 bases. This CDR3 spans 14 amino acids. From germline, CDR1 is LNHDA and CDR2 SQIVND (reference sequence).

This clone was counted a single time. CDR3 residues: CASSQEGRGWGSGANVLTF. For the CDR3, the DNA is TGCGCCAGCAGCCAAGAAGGGCGGGGTTGGGGCTCTGGGGCCAACGTCCTGACTTTC. This rearrangement joins TRBV4-1 to TRBJ2-6; D is possibly TRBD2 (6 bases). The V and J ends lost 0 bases and 0 bases respectively, with 15 bases between them. The CDR3 runs to 19 residues. The V gene's germline CDR1 is MGHRA and CDR2 YSYEKL.

The DNA for the CDR3 is TGTGCCAGCATGCGCTCCTACGAGCAGTACTTC. Translation: CASMRSYEQYF. V usage is TRBV28 and J usage is TRBJ2-7; D gene unclear. The CDR3 covers 11 residues. Germline V CDR1 and CDR2: MDHEN, SYDVKM. V lost 7 bases and J lost 0, with 4 bases in between.

This sequence joins TRBV7-7 and TRBJ2-6; 11 nucleotides match TRBD1. This CDR3 comprises 20 residues. V shed 3 bases, J shed 1 base, and the junction held 11 bases outside the gene matches. Germline CDR1 is SSHAT and CDR2 is FNYEAQ (reference sequence). CDR3 region: CASSFENRDRGYSGANVLTF. CDR3 DNA sequence: TGTGCCAGCAGCTTCGAGAACCGGGACAGGGGGTATTCTGGGGCCAACGTCCTGACTTTC.

This clone was detected a few times. The J gene is TRBJ2-3, the V gene TRBV6-1, with 9 positions matching TRBD2. The CDR3 is 15 amino acids. CDR1 and CDR2 (germline): MNHNS, SASEGT. V gave up 9 bases and J gave up 4 bases; unmatched junction bases: 11. The CDR3 protein is CASNSLSGSPDTQYF. CDR3 sequence (DNA): TGTGCCAGTAACTCTCTTAGCGGGAGCCCAGATACGCAGTATTTT.

The chain carries TRBV27 and TRBJ1-2, with TRBD1 matching over 9 bases. V shed 4 bases and J 4 bases; nucleotides not matched to a gene: 7. Germline CDR1 and CDR2: MNHEY and SMNVEV (reference sequence). The length of the CDR3 is 15 residues. The CDR3 sequence: CASSYLGQGTYGYTF. In DNA form, the CDR3 reads TGTGCCAGCAGTTATCTAGGACAGGGGACCTATGGCTACACCTTC.